This passage covers 30 T cell receptor beta chains from one sample sequenced in a study of human T cells and chemical hapten exposure. TCRdb re-called the RACE reads through MiXCR, storing one row per CDR3 protein. This sample has 84,000 or so distinct CDR3 sequences, with under 12% found just once. The time point denotes: patch test 1, 2 weeks after DPC sensitization. Treatment denoted: therapeutic diphenylcyclopropenone sensitization with weekly scalp DPC. Sequencing used whole blood, obtained in connection with sensitization to the hapten diphenylcyclopropenone (DPC). The origin of the receptors is a man in his forties with alopecia areata. Some clones in this sample may be carry-over from other donors' samples.

This clonotype was recorded at least ten times. This chain uses TRBV5-1 with TRBJ1-4, with D perhaps matching TRBD1 (6 bases). Between the trimmed V and J ends, which lost 0 bases and 0 bases, there was a span of 9 bases. This CDR3 is 16 amino acids long. CDR1 is SGHRS, CDR2 YFSETQ, per germline. The CDR3 nucleotides are TGCGCCAGCAGCTTGGAGAGGGGGTCAACTAATGAAAAACTGTTTTTT. This encodes CASSLERGSTNEKLFF.

The sample holds many counts of this clonotype. This rearrangement joins TRBV18 to TRBJ1-4; TRBD1 matches at 8 bases. The germline CDR1 and CDR2 sequences are KGHSH and LQKENI. Trimming removed 4 bases from V and 7 bases from J; junction bases left unmatched: 8. The CDR3 has 15 amino acids. The CDR3 nucleotides are TGTGCCAGCTCACGGGACAGGTCCCGAGGTGAAAAACTGTTTTTT. Its protein product is CASSRDRSRGEKLFF.

This clonotype appeared a few times. The chain has TRBV6-5 and TRBJ2-1, with D hard to call. The CDR3 totals 11 residues. The V end was cut by 7 bases, the J end by 15 bases, with 16 bases between. CDR1 MNHEY and CDR2 SVGAGI come from the germline V gene. In nucleotides, the CDR3 is TGTGCCAGCATTCAGGACCCGGAAGGGTTCTTC. Its translation is CASIQDPEGFF.

This chain joins TRBV27 and TRBJ1-1; D is possibly TRBD1 (5 bases). V lost 6 bases to trimming and J lost 4 bases, with 15 bases between them. The CDR3 totals 14 residues. Germline-derived CDR1 and CDR2 are MNHEY and SMNVEV (reference sequence). The CDR3 bases are TGTGCCAGCAGAGGGGACTTAAGGTTCACTGAAGCTTTCTTT. Protein product: CASRGDLRFTEAFF.

The chain carries TRBV14 and TRBJ2-3; no clear D gene. Trimming pared 3 bases from V and 0 bases from J, leaving 1 base between. CDR3 length: 12 amino acids. The germline V gene has CDR1 SGHDN and CDR2 FVKESK. Written as DNA, the CDR3 is TGTGCCAGCAGCCACAGCACAGATACGCAGTATTTT. Residues: CASSHSTDTQYF.

This clonotype was recorded a few times. The rearrangement joins TRBV28 to TRBJ2-1, with D possibly being TRBD2 (6 bases). Germline values: CDR1 MDHEN, CDR2 SYDVKM. V lost 0 bases, J lost 7 bases, and 13 bases lay in between. There are 15 residues in the CDR3. The CDR3 here is CASSLWGGVGNEQFF. CDR3 nucleotide sequence: TGTGCCAGCAGTTTATGGGGGGGAGTGGGTAATGAGCAGTTCTTC.

Regarding this clonotype: This may stem from a read error, because a much larger clone lies one nucleotide away. This chain links TRBV19 with TRBJ1-2; 7 bases agree with TRBD1. V lost 5 bases to trimming and J lost 2 bases; unmatched junction nucleotides: 2. Germline-derived CDR1 and CDR2 are LNHDA and SQIVND (reference sequence). The length of the CDR3 is 13 residues. Here the CDR3 DNA reads TGTGCCAGTAGTGGACAGGTGAACTATGGCTACACCTTC. Amino acids: CASSGQVNYGYTF.

This clonotype occurred many times. The chain joins TRBV5-1 to TRBJ2-7, with no clear D. Germline V gene sequence: CDR1 SGHRS, CDR2 YFSETQ. The V gene lost 4 bases and the J gene lost 7 bases, with 9 bases spanning the gap. This CDR3 has 11 residues. CDR3 in DNA: TGCGCCAGCAGCAGTGGTTTGGAGCAGTACGTC. As protein: CASSSGLEQYV.

There are many counts of this clonotype. The chain couples TRBV12-3 or TRBV12-4 to TRBJ2-3, with 10 bases lining up with TRBD2. This CDR3 is 15 amino acids long. The V gene end was trimmed by 5 bases and the J gene end by 4 bases; junction bases not matched to a gene: 6. CDR3 loop: CASSASAGGPDTQYF. CDR3 DNA: TGTGCCAGCAGTGCATCAGCGGGAGGGCCAGATACGCAGTATTTT.

The table lists this clonotype with many counts. The chain joins TRBV12-3 or TRBV12-4 to TRBJ2-6, with D uncertain. CDR3 size: 12 residues. Trimming cost V 8 bases and J 4 bases, with 6 bases left between them. The CDR3 loop reads CASCEGANVLTF. CDR3 bases: TGTGCCAGCTGTGAGGGGGCCAACGTCCTGACTTTC.

This CDR3 reads CASSLMAGTDTQYF. CDR3 DNA: TGTGCCAGCAGCTTAATGGCGGGGACAGATACGCAGTATTTT. The V call is TRBV7-2, the J call TRBJ2-3; D is perhaps TRBD2 (6 bases). The germline gives CDR1 SGHTA, CDR2 FQGNSA. Trimming pared 2 bases from V and 3 bases from J, leaving 9 bases between. CDR3 size: 14 residues.

The sample holds many counts of this clonotype. J is TRBJ2-3 and V is TRBV24-1; 8 nucleotides match TRBD2. The CDR3 is 13 amino acids. Germline CDR1 and CDR2: KGHDR and SFDVKD. Trimming at V came to 5 bases and at J to 10 bases, leaving 7 bases not matched to a gene. CDR3 sequence reads: CATSAERAGAQYF. In nucleotides, the CDR3 is TGTGCCACCAGTGCGGAGAGAGCGGGAGCGCAGTATTTT.

J is TRBJ2-1 and V is TRBV18; weak D call: TRBD1 (5 bases). Per the germline V gene, CDR1 is KGHSH and CDR2 is LQKENI. The V end was cut by 6 bases, the J end by 6 bases, with 15 bases between. The CDR3 length is 14 residues. The CDR3, as DNA: TGTGCCAGCTCCCGATCCGACAGAGCCAATGAGCAGTTCTTC. Its translation is CASSRSDRANEQFF.

This clonotype was recorded at least ten times. The CDR3 nucleotides are TGCAGCCTGGGACAGGACTATGGCTACACCTTC. This encodes CSLGQDYGYTF. The J gene is TRBJ1-2, the V gene TRBV29-1, with 8 bases fitting TRBD1. This CDR3 comprises 11 residues. From germline, CDR1 is SQVTM and CDR2 ANQGSEA. V was clipped by 8 bases and J by 3 bases; unmatched bases: 2.

In its sample, this clonotype was seen many times. Compared with germline, one end of the junction differs, possibly owing to a read error. This chain uses TRBV7-7 with TRBJ2-3; D perhaps matches TRBD1 (5 bases). The CDR3 spans 15 residues. Germline V gives CDR1 SSHAT, CDR2 FNYEAQ (reference sequence). Here the CDR3 reads CASSLGDRSTDTQYF. The CDR3 DNA reads TGTGCTAGCAGCTTAGGAGACAGAAGCACAGATACGCAGTATTTT.

The J gene is TRBJ2-2, the V gene TRBV11-2; 7 nucleotides match TRBD1. The CDR3 has 15 residues. CDR1 is SGHAT and CDR2 is FQNNGV in the germline V gene. V dropped 4 bases and J dropped 2; count of bases not matched to a gene: 4. The CDR3 DNA sequence: TGTGCCAGCAGCTATGACAGGGCTAACACCGGGGAGCTGTTTTTT. Protein product: CASSYDRANTGELFF.

This clonotype occurred a few times. The chain couples TRBV5-1 to TRBJ2-7; 8 nucleotides line up with TRBD1. Losses at the gene ends were 4 bases for V and 3 bases for J; bases not matched to a gene: 6. Germline V lookup: CDR1 SGHRS, CDR2 YFSETQ. This CDR3 spans 14 amino acids. DNA for the CDR3: TGCGCCAGCAGCCCTGGGACAGGACTCTACGAGCAGTACGTC. This translates into CASSPGTGLYEQYV.

The chain carries TRBV12-3 or TRBV12-4 and TRBJ2-3; 8 bases fit TRBD1. Germline trimming cut 3 bases from V and 1 base from J; bases unmatched to any gene: 6. The CDR3 is 16 residues long. CDR3 DNA: TGTGCCAGCAGTTTTAGCCTGGGACAGGGCACAGATACGCAGTATTTT. Protein: CASSFSLGQGTDTQYF.

Concerning this clonotype itself: This may be a read error, as it is one base from a much larger clone. The J gene is TRBJ1-1, the V gene TRBV7-3; D call uncertain. CDR3 size: 14 residues. Germline V gives CDR1 SGHTA, CDR2 FQGTGA. V was clipped by 2 bases and J by 4 bases, with 11 bases between them. CDR3 sequence: CASSLADMSTEAFF. The DNA for the CDR3 is TGTGCCAGCAGCTTAGCGGATATGAGCACTGAAGCTTTCTTT.

This clonotype was observed many times. The chain is built from TRBV5-6 and TRBJ1-1; TRBD1 matches at 8 bases. The trim removed 1 base at V and 0 bases at J, leaving 5 bases unmatched. CDR1 is SGHDT, CDR2 YYEEEE, per germline. This CDR3 spans 16 amino acids. CDR3 residues: CASSLPRTGMNTEAFF. The CDR3 nucleotides read TGTGCCAGCAGCTTGCCCCGGACAGGGATGAACACTGAAGCTTTCTTT.

In its sample, this clonotype was seen a few times. The chain joins TRBV30 to TRBJ1-5; tentatively, D is TRBD1 (6 bases). Germline lookup yields CDR1 GTSNPN and CDR2 SVGIG (reference sequence). This CDR3 contains 14 residues. Deletions cut 2 bases from V and 5 bases from J, with 13 bases between. The chain's CDR3 is CAWSRGGDDQPQHF. In DNA, the CDR3 is TGTGCCTGGAGTCGGGGGGGCGACGATCAGCCCCAGCATTTT.

This clonotype was counted ten times or more. This rearrangement joins TRBV7-9 to TRBJ2-1, with 14 bases matching TRBD2. Losses at the gene ends were 3 bases for V and 4 bases for J; bases not matched to a gene: 2. There are 16 residues in the CDR3. Germline assignment: CDR1 SEHNR and CDR2 FQNEAQ (reference sequence). The chain's CDR3 is CASSLGLAGVYNEQFF. The CDR3 DNA is TGTGCCAGCAGCTTGGGACTAGCGGGAGTTTACAATGAGCAGTTCTTC.

This clonotype was counted at least ten times. This rearrangement joins TRBV20-1 to TRBJ1-3; 10 bases map to TRBD1. V was pared by 5 bases and J by 4 bases, with 11 bases of the junction left unmatched. Germline-derived CDR1 and CDR2 are DFQATT and SNEGSKA (reference sequence). This CDR3 has 16 amino acids. The CDR3 DNA reads as TGCAGTGCTGGTCGAAGACAGGGGGCGCGAGGAAACACCATATATTTT. The encoded protein is CSAGRRQGARGNTIYF.

The chain is built from TRBV27 and TRBJ1-6; the D gene is possibly TRBD1 (6 bases). Per the germline V gene, CDR1 is MNHEY and CDR2 is SMNVEV (reference sequence). The CDR3 totals 15 residues. Trimming shortened V by 5 bases and J by 4 bases, and 12 bases separated the two germline ends. CDR3 region: CASSPPGQYNSPLHF. CDR3 DNA: TGTGCCAGCAGTCCCCCGGGACAATATAATTCACCCCTCCACTTT.

This clonotype was detected many times. V is TRBV6-2 or TRBV6-3 and J is TRBJ2-5, with 11 positions matching TRBD1. Losses at the gene ends were 3 bases for V and 2 bases for J; bases not matched to a gene: 5. The germline gives CDR1 MNHEY, CDR2 SVGEGT. This CDR3 has 16 amino acids. CDR3 loop: CASSYGTGGRQETQYF. DNA for the CDR3: TGTGCCAGCAGTTATGGGACAGGGGGACGTCAAGAGACCCAGTACTTC.

This clonotype was seen a handful of times. V is TRBV5-4 and J is TRBJ2-3, with D maybe TRBD1 (5 bases). The CDR3 is 17 amino acids. CDR1 and CDR2 (germline): SGHNT, YYREEE (reference sequence). V was cut by 4 bases and J by 1 base, with 19 bases left in between. The CDR3 spells CASSRTTALGGTDTQYF. The CDR3 DNA reads as TGTGCCAGCAGCAGGACGACAGCGCTGGGTGGCACAGATACGCAGTATTTT.

This clonotype has a count of ten or more. The chain joins TRBV12-3 or TRBV12-4 to TRBJ2-5; D gene uncertain. V lost 5 bases, J lost 0 bases, and 13 bases lay in between. The CDR3 is 15 residues long. The CDR3 reads CASSPRNLYQETQYF. CDR3 coding DNA: TGTGCCAGCAGTCCGCGAAACCTTTACCAAGAGACCCAGTACTTC.

This sequence joins TRBV12-3 or TRBV12-4 and TRBJ2-6; D unclear. This CDR3 region has 14 residues. Trimming cost V 4 bases and J 0 bases, with 4 bases left between them. CDR3 amino acids: CASSSLSGANVLTF. The CDR3 DNA is TGTGCCAGCAGTTCTCTCTCTGGGGCCAACGTCCTGACTTTC.

The V call is TRBV5-6, the J call TRBJ1-6; D ambiguous. The V end was cut by 0 bases, the J end by 9 bases, with 16 bases between. The CDR3 extends over 16 amino acids. Germline lookup yields CDR1 SGHDT and CDR2 YYEEEE. CDR3 in DNA: TGTGCCAGCAGCTTGGTCCCCGTCCGGGGTGGTTCACCCCTCCACTTT. Translating it yields CASSLVPVRGGSPLHF.

There are a few counts of this clonotype. In nucleotides, the CDR3 is TGTGCCAGCTCACCAAACCAGGGGCAAGAGACCCAGTACTTC. It yields the protein CASSPNQGQETQYF. The gene calls are TRBV18 and TRBJ2-5, with TRBD1 as a possible D gene (6 bases). CDR3 size: 14 residues. Germline V gene lookup returns CDR1 KGHSH and CDR2 LQKENI. The V gene lost 2 bases and the J gene lost 2 bases, with 9 bases spanning the gap.